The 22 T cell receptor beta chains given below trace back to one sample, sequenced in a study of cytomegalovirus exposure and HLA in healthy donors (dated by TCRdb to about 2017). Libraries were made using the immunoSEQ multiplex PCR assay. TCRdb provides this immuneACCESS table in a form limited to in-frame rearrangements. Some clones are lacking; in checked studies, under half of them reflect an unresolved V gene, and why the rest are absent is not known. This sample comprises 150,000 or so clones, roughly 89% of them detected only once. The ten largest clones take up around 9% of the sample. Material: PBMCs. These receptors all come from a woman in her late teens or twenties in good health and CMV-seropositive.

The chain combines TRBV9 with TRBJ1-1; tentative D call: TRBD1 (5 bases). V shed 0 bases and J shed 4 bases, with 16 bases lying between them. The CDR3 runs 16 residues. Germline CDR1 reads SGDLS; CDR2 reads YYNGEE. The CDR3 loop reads CASSVEGSGVVTEAFF. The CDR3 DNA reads TGTGCCAGCAGCGTAGAAGGGTCGGGGGTAGTCACTGAAGCTTTCTTT.

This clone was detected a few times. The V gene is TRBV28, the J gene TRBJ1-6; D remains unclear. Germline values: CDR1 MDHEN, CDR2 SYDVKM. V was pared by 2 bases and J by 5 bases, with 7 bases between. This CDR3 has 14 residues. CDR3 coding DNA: TGTGCCAGCAGTTTAGAGCCCAATAATTCACCCCTCCACTTT. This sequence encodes CASSLEPNNSPLHF.

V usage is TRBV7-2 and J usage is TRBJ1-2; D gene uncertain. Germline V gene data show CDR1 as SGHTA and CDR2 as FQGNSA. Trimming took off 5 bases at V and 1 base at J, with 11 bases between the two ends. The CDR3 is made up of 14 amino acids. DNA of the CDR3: TGTGCCAGCAGCAAAAGAGCGGATAACTATGGCTACACCTTC. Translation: CASSKRADNYGYTF.

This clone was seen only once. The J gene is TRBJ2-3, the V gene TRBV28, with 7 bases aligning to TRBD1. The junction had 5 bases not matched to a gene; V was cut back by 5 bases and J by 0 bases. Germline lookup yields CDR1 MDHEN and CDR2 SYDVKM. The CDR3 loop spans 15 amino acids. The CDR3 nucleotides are TGTGCCAGCAGTGGCGACAGGGCTAGCACAGATACGCAGTATTTT. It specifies CASSGDRASTDTQYF.

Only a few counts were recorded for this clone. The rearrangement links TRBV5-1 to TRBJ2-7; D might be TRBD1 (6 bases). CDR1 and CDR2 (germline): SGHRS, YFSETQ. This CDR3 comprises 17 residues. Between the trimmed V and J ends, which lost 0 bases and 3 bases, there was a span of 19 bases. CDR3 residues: CASSLVSWGQSHYEQYF. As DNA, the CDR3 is TGCGCCAGCAGCTTGGTCTCGTGGGGACAAAGTCACTACGAGCAGTACTTC.

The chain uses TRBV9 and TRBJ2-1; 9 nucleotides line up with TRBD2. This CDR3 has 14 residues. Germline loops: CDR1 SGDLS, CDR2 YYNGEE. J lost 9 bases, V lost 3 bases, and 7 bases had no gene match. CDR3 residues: CASSGGTSIGEQFF. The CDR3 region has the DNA TGTGCCAGCAGCGGCGGGACTAGCATCGGTGAGCAGTTCTTC. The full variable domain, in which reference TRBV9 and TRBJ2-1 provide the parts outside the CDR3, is DSGVTQTPKHLITATGQRVTLRCSPRSGDLSVYWYQQSLDQGLQFLIQYYNGEERAKGNILERFSAQQFPDLHSELNLSSLELGDSALYFCASSGGTSIGEQFFGPGTRLTVL.

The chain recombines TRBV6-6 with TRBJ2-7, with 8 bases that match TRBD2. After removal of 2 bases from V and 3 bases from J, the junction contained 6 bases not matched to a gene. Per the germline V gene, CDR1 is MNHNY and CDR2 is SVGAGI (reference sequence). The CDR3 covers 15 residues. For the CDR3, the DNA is TGTGCCAGCAGTTACGGGGTAGCGGGGAGCTACGAGCAGTACTTC. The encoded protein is CASSYGVAGSYEQYF.

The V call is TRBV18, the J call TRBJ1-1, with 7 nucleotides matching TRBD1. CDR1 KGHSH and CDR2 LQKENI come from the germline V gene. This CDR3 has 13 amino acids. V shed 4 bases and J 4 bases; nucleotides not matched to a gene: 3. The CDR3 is CASSQGQPTEAFF. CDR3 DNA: TGTGCCAGCTCACAGGGACAGCCCACTGAAGCTTTCTTT.

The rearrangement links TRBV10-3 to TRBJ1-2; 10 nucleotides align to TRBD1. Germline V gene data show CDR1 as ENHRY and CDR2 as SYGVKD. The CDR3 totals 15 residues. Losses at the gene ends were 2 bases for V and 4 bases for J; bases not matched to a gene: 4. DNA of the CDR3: TGTGCCATCAGTGAGAGGACAGGGGGAGGCTATGGCTACACCTTC. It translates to CAISERTGGGYGYTF.

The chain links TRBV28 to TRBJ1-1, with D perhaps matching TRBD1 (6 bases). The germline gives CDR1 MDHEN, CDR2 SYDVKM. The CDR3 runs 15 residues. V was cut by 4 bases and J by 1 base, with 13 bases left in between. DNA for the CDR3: TGTGCCAGCAGTTCCCCGGGACATACGAACACTGAAGCTTTCTTT. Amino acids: CASSSPGHTNTEAFF.

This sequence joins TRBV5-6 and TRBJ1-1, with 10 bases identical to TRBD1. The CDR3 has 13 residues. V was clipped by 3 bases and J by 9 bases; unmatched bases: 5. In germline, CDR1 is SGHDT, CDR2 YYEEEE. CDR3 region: CASSYRDRGKAFF. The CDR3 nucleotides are TGTGCCAGCAGCTACCGGGACAGGGGTAAAGCTTTCTTT.

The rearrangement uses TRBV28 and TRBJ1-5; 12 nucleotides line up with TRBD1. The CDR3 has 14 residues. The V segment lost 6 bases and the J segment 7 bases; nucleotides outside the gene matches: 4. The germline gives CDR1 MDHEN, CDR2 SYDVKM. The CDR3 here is CASSRDRGPQPQHF. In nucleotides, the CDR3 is TGTGCCAGCAGCCGGGACAGGGGGCCCCAGCCCCAGCATTTT. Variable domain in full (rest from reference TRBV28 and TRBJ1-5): DVKVTQSSRYLVKRTGEKVFLECVQDMDHENMFWYRQDPGLGLRLIYFSYDVKMKEKGDIPEGYSVSREKKERFSLILESASTNQTSMYLCASSRDRGPQPQHFGDGTRLSIL.

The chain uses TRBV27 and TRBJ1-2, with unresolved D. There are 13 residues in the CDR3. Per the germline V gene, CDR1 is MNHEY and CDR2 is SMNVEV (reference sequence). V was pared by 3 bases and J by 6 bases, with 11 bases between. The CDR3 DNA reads TGTGCCAGCAGTTTCTCAGGAGGGAATGGCTACACCTTC. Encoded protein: CASSFSGGNGYTF.

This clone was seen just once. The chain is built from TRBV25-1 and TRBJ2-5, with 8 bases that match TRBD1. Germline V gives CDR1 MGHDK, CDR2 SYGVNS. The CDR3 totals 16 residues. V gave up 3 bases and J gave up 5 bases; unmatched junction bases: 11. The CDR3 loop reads CASSDPRSQGVETQYF. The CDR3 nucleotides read TGTGCCAGCAGTGATCCTCGGTCACAGGGGGTTGAGACCCAGTACTTC. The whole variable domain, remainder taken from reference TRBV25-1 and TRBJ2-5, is EADIYQTPRYLVIGTGKKITLECSQTMGHDKMYWYQQDPGMELHLIHYSYGVNSTEKGDLSSESTVSRIRTEHFPLTLESARPSHTSQYLCASSDPRSQGVETQYFGPGTRLLVL.

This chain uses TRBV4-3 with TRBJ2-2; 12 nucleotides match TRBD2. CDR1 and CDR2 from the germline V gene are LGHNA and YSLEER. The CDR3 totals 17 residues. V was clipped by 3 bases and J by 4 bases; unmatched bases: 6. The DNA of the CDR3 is TGCGCCAGCAGCCAGAGTCTAGCGGGGGGGCCCACCGGGGAGCTGTTTTTT. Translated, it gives CASSQSLAGGPTGELFF.

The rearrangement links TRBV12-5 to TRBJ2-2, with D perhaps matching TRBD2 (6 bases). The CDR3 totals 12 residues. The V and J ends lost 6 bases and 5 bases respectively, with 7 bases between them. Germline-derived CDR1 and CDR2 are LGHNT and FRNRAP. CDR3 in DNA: TGTGCTAGTGGACGGGGGACCGGGGAGCTGTTTTTT. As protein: CASGRGTGELFF.

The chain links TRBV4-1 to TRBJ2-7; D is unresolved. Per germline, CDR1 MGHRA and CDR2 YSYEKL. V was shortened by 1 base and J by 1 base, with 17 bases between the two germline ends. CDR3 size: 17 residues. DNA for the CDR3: TGCGCCAGCAGCCAAGCAGTCGCCAGCGAAGGATCCTACGAGCAGTACTTC. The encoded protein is CASSQAVASEGSYEQYF.

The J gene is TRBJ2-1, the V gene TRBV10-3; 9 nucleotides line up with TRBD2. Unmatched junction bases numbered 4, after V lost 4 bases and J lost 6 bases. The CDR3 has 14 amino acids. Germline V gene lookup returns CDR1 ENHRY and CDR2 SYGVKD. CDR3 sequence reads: CAISGAGGSNEQFF. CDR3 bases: TGTGCCATCAGTGGGGCGGGGGGGAGCAATGAGCAGTTCTTC.

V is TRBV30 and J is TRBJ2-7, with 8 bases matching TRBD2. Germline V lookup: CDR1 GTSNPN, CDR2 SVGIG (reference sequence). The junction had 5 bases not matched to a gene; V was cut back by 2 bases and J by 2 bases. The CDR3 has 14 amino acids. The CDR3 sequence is CAWSSGGLTYEQYF. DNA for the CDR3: TGTGCCTGGAGTAGCGGGGGCCTTACCTACGAGCAGTACTTC.

In DNA, the CDR3 is TGTGCCAGCAGTCTAGCGGGGGGTTTCGATGAGCAGTTCTTC. This gives the protein CASSLAGGFDEQFF. The V call is TRBV6-1, the J call TRBJ2-1; the match to TRBD2 covers 11 bases. Trimming took 5 bases from V and 8 from J; bases not matched to a gene: 5. The germline CDR1 and CDR2 sequences are MNHNS and SASEGT. CDR3 size: 14 residues.

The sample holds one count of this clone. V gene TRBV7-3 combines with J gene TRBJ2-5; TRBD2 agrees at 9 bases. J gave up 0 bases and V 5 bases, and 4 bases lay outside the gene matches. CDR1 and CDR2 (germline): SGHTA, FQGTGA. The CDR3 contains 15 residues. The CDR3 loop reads CASSRAGGYQETQYF. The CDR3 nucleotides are TGTGCCAGCAGCCGAGCGGGGGGATACCAAGAGACCCAGTACTTC.

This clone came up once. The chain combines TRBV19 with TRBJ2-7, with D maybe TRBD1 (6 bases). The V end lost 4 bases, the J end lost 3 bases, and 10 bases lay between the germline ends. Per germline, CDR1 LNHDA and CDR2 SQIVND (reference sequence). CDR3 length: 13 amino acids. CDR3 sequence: CASSTTGFYEQYF. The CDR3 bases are TGTGCCAGTAGTACAACAGGGTTCTACGAGCAGTACTTC.